These 4 T cell receptor beta chains share one sample of origin, sequenced in a study of blood T cell repertoires in COVID-19. TCRdb keeps only in-frame clones here, not all; method: immunoSEQ multiplex PCR. Of a few hundred thousand clones listed, about 85% are singletons. Source material: peripheral blood. Source of these receptors: a man aged 35-49 years with acute or convalescent COVID-19.

The V and J genes are TRBV5-4 and TRBJ2-1; 7 positions match TRBD2. The CDR3 has 15 amino acids. The V and J ends lost 0 bases and 3 bases, in that order; junction bases with no gene match: 3. Germline CDR1 SGHNT, CDR2 YYREEE (reference sequence). CDR3 DNA: TGTGCCAGCAGCTTGGGGGGGGGAGACTACAATGAGCAGTTCTTC. This codes for CASSLGGGDYNEQFF.

The chain has TRBV30 and TRBJ2-1; D might be TRBD1 (5 bases). Trimming pared 0 bases from V and 8 bases from J, leaving 8 bases between. Per the germline V gene, CDR1 is GTSNPN and CDR2 is SVGIG (reference sequence). This CDR3 spans 12 amino acids. CDR3 sequence (DNA): TGTGCCTGGAGTGTGCAGGGCTATGAGCAGTTCTTC. Translation: CAWSVQGYEQFF. Drawing the rest from reference TRBV30 and TRBJ2-1, the complete variable domain is SQTIHQWPATLVQPVGSPLSLECTVEGTSNPNLYWYRQAAGRGLQLLFYSVGIGQISSEVPQNLSASRPQDRQFILSSKKLLLSDSGFYLCAWSVQGYEQFFGPGTRLTVL.

The chain employs TRBV9 and TRBJ2-3; tentative D call: TRBD2 (6 bases). The CDR3 runs to 16 residues. CDR1 is SGDLS and CDR2 is YYNGEE in the germline V gene. V was cut by 4 bases and J by 2 bases, with 17 bases left in between. CDR3 protein: CASSTRLDRDTDTQYF. The CDR3, as DNA: TGTGCCAGCAGCACTCGACTAGACCGGGACACAGATACGCAGTATTTT.

The chain has TRBV27 and TRBJ2-5, with 7 bases lining up with TRBD2. The trim removed 8 bases at V and 2 bases at J, leaving 11 bases unmatched. In germline, CDR1 is MNHEY, CDR2 SMNVEV (reference sequence). The CDR3 loop spans 15 amino acids. As DNA, the CDR3 is TGTGCCAGCGTACGGCGAGCGGGGTTGCAAGAGACCCAGTACTTC. Residues: CASVRRAGLQETQYF.